This T cell receptor (beta chain) was identified during a study of shared clonotypes between healthy human individuals. A remark on this clone: Antigen unknown.

Germline loops: CDR1 SGHRS, CDR2 YFSETQ. CDR3 length: 12 residues. The ends were cut back, 4 bases at V and 8 bases at J, with 10 bases in the middle. Study-wide findings and caveats: Naive subsets usually exceeded memory subsets in estimated richness.

Deep-level assay runs were performed. Assay: immunoSEQ multiplex PCR; the TCRdb copy retains only in-frame clones and omits some. The profile shows a few million clones, more than 80% of them singletons. The sequence derives from a man aged 18 to 35 in good health. Some clones in this sample may be carry-over from other donors' samples. Sequencing used naive CD4+ T cells from PBMCs. As to subset: CD45RA+ positively selected. The genes are TRBV5-1 and TRBJ1-3, with D uncertain. The CDR3 DNA sequence: TGCGCCAGCAGCCCGACGGGTGACACCATATATTTT. The encoded protein is CASSPTGDTIYF.